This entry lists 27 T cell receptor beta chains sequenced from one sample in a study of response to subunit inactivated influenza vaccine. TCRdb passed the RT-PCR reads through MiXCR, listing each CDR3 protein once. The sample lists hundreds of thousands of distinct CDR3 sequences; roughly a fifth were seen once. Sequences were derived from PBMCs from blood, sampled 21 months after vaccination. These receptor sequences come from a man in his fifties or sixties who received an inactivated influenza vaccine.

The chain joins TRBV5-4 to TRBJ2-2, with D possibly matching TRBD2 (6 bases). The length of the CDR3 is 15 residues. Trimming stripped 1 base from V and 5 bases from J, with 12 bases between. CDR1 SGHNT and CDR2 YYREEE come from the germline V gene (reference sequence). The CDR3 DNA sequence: TGTGCCAGCAGCTTGCGGGGGTTCAGAACCGGGGAGCTGTTTTTT. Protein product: CASSLRGFRTGELFF.

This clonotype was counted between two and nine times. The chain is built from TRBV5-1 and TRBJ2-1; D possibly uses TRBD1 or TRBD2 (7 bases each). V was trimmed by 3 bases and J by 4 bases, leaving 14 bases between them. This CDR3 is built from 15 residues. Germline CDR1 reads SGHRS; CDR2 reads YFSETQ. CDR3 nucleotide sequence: TGCGCCAGCAGCTCTAGACAGGGAGGGTACAATGAGCAGTTCTTC. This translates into CASSSRQGGYNEQFF.

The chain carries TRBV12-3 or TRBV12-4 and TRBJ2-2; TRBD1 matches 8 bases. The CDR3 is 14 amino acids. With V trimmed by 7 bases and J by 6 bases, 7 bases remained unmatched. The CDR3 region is CASTWTGRAGELFF. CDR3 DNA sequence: TGTGCCAGCACCTGGACAGGGAGAGCCGGGGAGCTGTTTTTT.

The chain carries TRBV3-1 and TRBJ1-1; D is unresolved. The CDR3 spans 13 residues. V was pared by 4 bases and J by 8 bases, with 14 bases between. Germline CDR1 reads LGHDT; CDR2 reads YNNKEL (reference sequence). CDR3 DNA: TGTGCCAGCAGCCGGCCGGGCGGAAAGGAAGCTTTCTTT. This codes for CASSRPGGKEAFF.

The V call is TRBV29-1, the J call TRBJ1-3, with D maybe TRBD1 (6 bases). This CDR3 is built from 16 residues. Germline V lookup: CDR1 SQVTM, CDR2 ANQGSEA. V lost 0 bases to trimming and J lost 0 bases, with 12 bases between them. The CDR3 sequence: CSVEEQGLISGNTIYF. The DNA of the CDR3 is TGCAGCGTTGAAGAGCAGGGGCTAATCTCTGGAAACACCATATATTTT.

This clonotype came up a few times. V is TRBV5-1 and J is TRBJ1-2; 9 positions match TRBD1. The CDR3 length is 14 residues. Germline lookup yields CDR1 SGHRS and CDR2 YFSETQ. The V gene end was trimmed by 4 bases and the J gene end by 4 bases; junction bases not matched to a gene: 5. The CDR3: CASSATGGAYGYTF. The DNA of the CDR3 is TGCGCCAGCAGCGCCACAGGGGGCGCCTATGGCTACACCTTC.

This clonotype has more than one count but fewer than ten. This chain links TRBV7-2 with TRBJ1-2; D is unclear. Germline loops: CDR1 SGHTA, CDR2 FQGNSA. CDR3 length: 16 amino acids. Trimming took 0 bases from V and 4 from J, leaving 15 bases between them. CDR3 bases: TGTGCCAGCAGCTTAGCGGGGTCGACACCCGTCTATGGCTACACCTTC. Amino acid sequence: CASSLAGSTPVYGYTF.

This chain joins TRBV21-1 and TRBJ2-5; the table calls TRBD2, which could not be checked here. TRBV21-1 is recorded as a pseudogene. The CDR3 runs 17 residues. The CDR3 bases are TGTGCCAGCAGCAAAAACTGGCCTAGCGGGAGGGAAGAGACCCAGTACTTC. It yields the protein CASSKNWPSGREETQYF.

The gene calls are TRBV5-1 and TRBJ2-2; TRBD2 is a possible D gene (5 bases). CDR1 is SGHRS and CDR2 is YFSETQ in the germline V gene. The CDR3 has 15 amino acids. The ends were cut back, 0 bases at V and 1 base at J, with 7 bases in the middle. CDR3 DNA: TGCGCCAGCAGCTTGGACGCGGGGAACACCGGGGAGCTGTTTTTT. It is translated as CASSLDAGNTGELFF.

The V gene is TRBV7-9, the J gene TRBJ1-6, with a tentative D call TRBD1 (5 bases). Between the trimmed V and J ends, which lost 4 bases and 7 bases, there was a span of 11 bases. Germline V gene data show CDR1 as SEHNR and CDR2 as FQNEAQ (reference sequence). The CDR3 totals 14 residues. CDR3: CASSSSGGNSPLHF. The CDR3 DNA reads TGTGCCAGCAGCTCCTCCGGGGGGAATTCACCCCTCCACTTT.

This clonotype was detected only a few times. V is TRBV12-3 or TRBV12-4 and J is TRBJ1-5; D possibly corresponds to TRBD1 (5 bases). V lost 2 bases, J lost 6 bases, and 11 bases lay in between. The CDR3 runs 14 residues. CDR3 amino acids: CASSLSGDGQPQHF. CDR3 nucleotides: TGTGCCAGCAGTTTATCCGGGGACGGTCAGCCCCAGCATTTT.

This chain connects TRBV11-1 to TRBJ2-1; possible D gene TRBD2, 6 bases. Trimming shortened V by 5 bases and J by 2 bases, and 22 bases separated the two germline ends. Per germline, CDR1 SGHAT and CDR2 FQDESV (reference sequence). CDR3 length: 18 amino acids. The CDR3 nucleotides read TGTGCCAGCAGCCTGGAAACTAGGGACTCCGTTCCCTACAATGAGCAGTTCTTC. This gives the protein CASSLETRDSVPYNEQFF. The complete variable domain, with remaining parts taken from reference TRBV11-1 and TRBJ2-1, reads EAEVAQSPRYKITEKSQAVAFWCDPISGHATLYWYRQILGQGPELLVQFQDESVVDDSQLPKDRFSAERLKGVDSTLKIQPAELGDSAMYLCASSLETRDSVPYNEQFFGPGTRLTVL.

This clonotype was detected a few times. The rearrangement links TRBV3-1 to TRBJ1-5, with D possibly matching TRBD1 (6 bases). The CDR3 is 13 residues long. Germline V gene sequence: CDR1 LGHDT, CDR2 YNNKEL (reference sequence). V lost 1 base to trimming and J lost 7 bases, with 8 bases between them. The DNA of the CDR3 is TGTGCCAGCAGCCAAGCCGGGGGCCAGCCCCAGCATTTT. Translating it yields CASSQAGGQPQHF.

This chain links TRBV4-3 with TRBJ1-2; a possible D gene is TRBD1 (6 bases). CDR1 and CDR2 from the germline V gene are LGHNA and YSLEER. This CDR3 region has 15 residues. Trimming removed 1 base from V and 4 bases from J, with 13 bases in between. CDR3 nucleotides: TGCGCCAGCAGCCAAGGTGTCACAGGGCCCTATGGCTACACCTTC. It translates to CASSQGVTGPYGYTF.

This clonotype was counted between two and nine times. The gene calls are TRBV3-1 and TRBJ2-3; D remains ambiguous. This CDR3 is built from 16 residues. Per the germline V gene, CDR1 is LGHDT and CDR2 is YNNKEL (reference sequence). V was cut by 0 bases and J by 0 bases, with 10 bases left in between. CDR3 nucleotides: TGTGCCAGCAGCCAAGACACTTACTCTAGCACAGATACGCAGTATTTT. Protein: CASSQDTYSSTDTQYF.

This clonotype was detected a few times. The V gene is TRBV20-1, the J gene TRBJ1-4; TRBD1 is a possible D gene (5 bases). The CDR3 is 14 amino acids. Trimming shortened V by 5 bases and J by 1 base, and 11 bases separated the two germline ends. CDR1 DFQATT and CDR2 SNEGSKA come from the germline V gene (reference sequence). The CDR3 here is CSASQGLTNEKLFF. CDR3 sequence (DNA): TGCAGTGCTTCGCAGGGATTAACTAATGAAAAACTGTTTTTT.

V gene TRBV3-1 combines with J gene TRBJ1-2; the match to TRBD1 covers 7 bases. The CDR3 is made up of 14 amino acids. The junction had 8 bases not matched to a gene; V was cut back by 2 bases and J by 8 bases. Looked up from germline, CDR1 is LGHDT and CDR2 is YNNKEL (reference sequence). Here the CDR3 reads CASSQLQTGSGYTF. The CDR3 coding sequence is TGTGCCAGCAGCCAACTACAGACAGGGTCGGGCTACACCTTC.

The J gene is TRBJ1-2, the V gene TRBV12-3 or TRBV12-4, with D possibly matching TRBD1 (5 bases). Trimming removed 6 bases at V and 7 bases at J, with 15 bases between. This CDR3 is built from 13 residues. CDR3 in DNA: TGTGCCAGCAGAGAGGACGGGACCCGTGGCTACACCTTC. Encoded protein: CASREDGTRGYTF.

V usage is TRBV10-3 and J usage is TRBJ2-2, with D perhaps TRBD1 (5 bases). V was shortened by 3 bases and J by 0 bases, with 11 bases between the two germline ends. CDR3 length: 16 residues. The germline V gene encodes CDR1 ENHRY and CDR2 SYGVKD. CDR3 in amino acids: CAISDRDSANTGELFF. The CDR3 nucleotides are TGTGCCATCAGTGATCGCGACAGCGCGAACACCGGGGAGCTGTTTTTT.

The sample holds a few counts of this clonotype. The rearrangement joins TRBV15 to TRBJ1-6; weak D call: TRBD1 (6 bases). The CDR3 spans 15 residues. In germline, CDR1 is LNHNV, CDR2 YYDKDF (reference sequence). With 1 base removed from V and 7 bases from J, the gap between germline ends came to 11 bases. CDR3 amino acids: CATSRGRGMNSPLHF. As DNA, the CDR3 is TGTGCCACCAGCAGAGGCAGGGGCATGAATTCACCCCTCCACTTT.

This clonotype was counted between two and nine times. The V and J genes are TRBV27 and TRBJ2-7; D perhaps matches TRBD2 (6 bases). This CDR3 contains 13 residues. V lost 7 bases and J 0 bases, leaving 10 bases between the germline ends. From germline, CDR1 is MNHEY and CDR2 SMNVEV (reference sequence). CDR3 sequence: CASKGLNSYEQYF. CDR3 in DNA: TGTGCCAGCAAGGGACTGAACTCCTACGAGCAGTACTTC.

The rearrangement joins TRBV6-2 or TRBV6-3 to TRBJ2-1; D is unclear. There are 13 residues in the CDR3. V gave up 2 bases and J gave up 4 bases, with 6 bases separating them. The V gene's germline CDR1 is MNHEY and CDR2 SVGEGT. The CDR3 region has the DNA TGTGCCAGCAGTTACGTGGCTTACAATGAGCAGTTCTTC. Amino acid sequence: CASSYVAYNEQFF.

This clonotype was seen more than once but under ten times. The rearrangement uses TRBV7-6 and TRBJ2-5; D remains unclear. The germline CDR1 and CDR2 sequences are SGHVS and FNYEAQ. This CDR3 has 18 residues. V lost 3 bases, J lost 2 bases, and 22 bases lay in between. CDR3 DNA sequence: TGTGCCAGCAGCTTGGGTGGAAAGCCTCCTTGGTCTCAAGAGACCCAGTACTTC. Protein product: CASSLGGKPPWSQETQYF.

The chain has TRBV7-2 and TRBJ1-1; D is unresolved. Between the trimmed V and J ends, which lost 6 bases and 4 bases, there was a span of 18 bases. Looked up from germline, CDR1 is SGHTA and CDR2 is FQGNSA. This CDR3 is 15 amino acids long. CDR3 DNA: TGTGCCAGCAGTCGCTCTAGTCAGATCAGCACTGAAGCTTTCTTT. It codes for CASSRSSQISTEAFF.

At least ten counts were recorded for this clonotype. CDR3 protein: CSARDDRSSYNSPLHF. The CDR3 DNA reads TGCAGTGCTAGAGACGACAGGAGCTCCTATAATTCACCCCTCCACTTT. The J gene is TRBJ1-6, the V gene TRBV20-1; TRBD1 is a possible D gene (6 bases). V was shortened by 0 bases and J by 0 bases, with 9 bases between the two germline ends. Germline V gene data show CDR1 as DFQATT and CDR2 as SNEGSKA (reference sequence). This CDR3 is 16 amino acids long.

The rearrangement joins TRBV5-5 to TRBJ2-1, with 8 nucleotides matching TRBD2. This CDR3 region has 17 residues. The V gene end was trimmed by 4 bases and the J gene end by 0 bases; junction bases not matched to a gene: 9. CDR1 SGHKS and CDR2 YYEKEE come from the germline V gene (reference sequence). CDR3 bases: TGTGCCAGCAGCACACCCTTAGCGGGGCGCTCCTACAATGAGCAGTTCTTC. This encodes CASSTPLAGRSYNEQFF.

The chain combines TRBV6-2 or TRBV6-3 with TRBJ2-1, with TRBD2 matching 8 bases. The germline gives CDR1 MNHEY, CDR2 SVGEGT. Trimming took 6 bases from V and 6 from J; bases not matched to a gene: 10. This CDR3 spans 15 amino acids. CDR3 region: CASSLTSAGFNEQFF. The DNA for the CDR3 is TGTGCCAGCAGCCTGACTAGCGCTGGTTTCAATGAGCAGTTCTTC.